Below, 10 T cell receptor beta chains from the same sample are listed, as sequenced in a study of blood T cell repertoires in COVID-19 (dated by TCRdb to between 2020 and 2021). The library was produced with the immunoSEQ multiplex PCR assay. TCRdb took this table from immuneACCESS and kept in-frame rearrangements with V and J called. Such tables lack part of the clones; where checked against another copy, unresolved V genes explain under half of the gap, and the rest is unexplained. Counted in this sample were hundreds of thousands of clones; 86% of them appeared once. Jointly, the top ten make up under 1.5% of the sample. What was sequenced was peripheral blood. The receptor set was obtained from a woman in her twenties or thirties with active or convalescent COVID-19.

The rearrangement joins TRBV4-1 to TRBJ1-5; D is undetermined. From germline, CDR1 is MGHRA and CDR2 YSYEKL. This CDR3 has 16 residues. V was trimmed by 2 bases and J by 0 bases, leaving 11 bases between them. The CDR3 coding sequence is TGCGCCAGCAGCCAACCGACAAATTATAGCAATCAGCCCCAGCATTTT. It codes for CASSQPTNYSNQPQHF.

The V gene is TRBV19, the J gene TRBJ2-7; a weak D match, TRBD2 (6 bases). Per the germline V gene, CDR1 is LNHDA and CDR2 is SQIVND (reference sequence). Trimming stripped 8 bases from V and 1 base from J, with 12 bases between. The CDR3 is 13 amino acids. This chain's CDR3 is CASRDLSSYEQYF. CDR3 coding DNA: TGTGCCAGTCGGGACTTATCGTCCTACGAGCAGTACTTC.

V and J are TRBV4-1 and TRBJ2-1, with 8 bases aligning to TRBD2. In germline, CDR1 is MGHRA, CDR2 YSYEKL. J gave up 8 bases and V 2 bases, and 5 bases lay outside the gene matches. This CDR3 comprises 14 residues. CDR3 protein: CASSQLGLADEQFF. CDR3 coding DNA: TGCGCCAGCAGCCAACTCGGACTAGCCGATGAGCAGTTCTTC.

J is TRBJ2-5 and V is TRBV6-5; 8 bases agree with TRBD1. The CDR3 covers 13 residues. The germline V gene has CDR1 MNHEY and CDR2 SVGAGI. V lost 6 bases to trimming and J lost 5 bases; unmatched junction nucleotides: 5. CDR3 protein: CASRAGGVETQYF. As DNA, the CDR3 is TGTGCCAGCAGGGCAGGGGGCGTGGAGACCCAGTACTTC.

This chain uses TRBV7-9 with TRBJ2-5; 10 bases are shared with TRBD1. The V gene's germline CDR1 is SEHNR and CDR2 FQNEAQ (reference sequence). The CDR3 has 17 amino acids. J gave up 5 bases and V 1 base, and 10 bases lay outside the gene matches. The CDR3 spells CASSLGLTGGYQETQYF. CDR3 nucleotide sequence: TGTGCCAGCAGCTTAGGCCTGACAGGGGGCTATCAGGAGACCCAGTACTTC.

The genes are TRBV2 and TRBJ2-3, with D uncertain. There are 15 residues in the CDR3. The V end was cut by 2 bases, the J end by 1 base, with 10 bases between. Germline CDR1 and CDR2: SNHLY and FYNNEI. The CDR3 here is CASSELQVGTDTQYF. CDR3 coding DNA: TGTGCCAGCAGTGAACTCCAGGTCGGCACAGATACGCAGTATTTT.

This clone was observed once. The CDR3 is CASSRTNTDTQYF. Written as DNA, the CDR3 is TGTGCCAGCAGCCGCACTAACACAGATACGCAGTATTTT. This chain connects TRBV12-3 or TRBV12-4 to TRBJ2-3; D unresolved. The CDR3 spans 13 residues. Trimming stripped 6 bases from V and 2 bases from J, with 9 bases between.

Only a few counts were recorded for this clone. This chain links TRBV10-1 with TRBJ1-2, with D perhaps TRBD1 (6 bases). The length of the CDR3 is 13 residues. Trimming cost V 4 bases and J 6 bases, with 12 bases left between them. CDR1 is WNHNN and CDR2 is SYGVQD in the germline V gene (reference sequence). The CDR3 sequence: CASSVRPGDGYTF. DNA for the CDR3: TGCGCCAGCAGTGTACGGCCAGGGGATGGCTACACCTTC.

This chain connects TRBV6-5 to TRBJ2-7; 12 nucleotides line up with TRBD1. This CDR3 has 15 residues. Unmatched junction bases numbered 12, after V lost 9 bases and J lost 6 bases. Germline values: CDR1 MNHEY, CDR2 SVGAGI. This CDR3 reads CASYNPGTGGAEQYF. The CDR3 bases are TGTGCCAGTTATAACCCCGGGACAGGGGGCGCCGAGCAGTACTTC.

This clone was seen a few times. Other DNA variants within this sample encode the same CDR3. The V gene is TRBV12-3 or TRBV12-4, the J gene TRBJ2-7, with D unresolved. This CDR3 is built from 12 residues. Trimming removed 3 bases from V and 4 bases from J, with 7 bases in between. CDR3 in DNA: TGTGCCAGCAGTTTTAGCCCGTACGAGCAGTACTTC. Translation gives CASSFSPYEQYF.